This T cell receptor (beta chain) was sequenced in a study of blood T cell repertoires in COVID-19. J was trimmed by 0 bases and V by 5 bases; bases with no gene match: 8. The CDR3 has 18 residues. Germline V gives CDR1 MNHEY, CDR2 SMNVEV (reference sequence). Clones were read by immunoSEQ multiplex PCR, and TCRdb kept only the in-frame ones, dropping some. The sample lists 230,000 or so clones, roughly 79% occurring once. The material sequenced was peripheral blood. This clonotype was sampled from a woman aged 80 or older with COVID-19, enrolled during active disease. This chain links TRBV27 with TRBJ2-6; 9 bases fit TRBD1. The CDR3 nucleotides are TGTGCCAGCAGTCTAACCGGGACAGGGATCTCTGGGGCCAACGTCCTGACTTTC. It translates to CASSLTGTGISGANVLTF. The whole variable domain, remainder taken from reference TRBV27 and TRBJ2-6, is EAQVTQNPRYLITVTGKKLTVTCSQNMNHEYMSWYRQDPGLGLRQIYYSMNVEVTDKGDVPEGYKVSRKEKRNFPLILESPSPNQTSLYFCASSLTGTGISGANVLTFGAGSRLTVL.